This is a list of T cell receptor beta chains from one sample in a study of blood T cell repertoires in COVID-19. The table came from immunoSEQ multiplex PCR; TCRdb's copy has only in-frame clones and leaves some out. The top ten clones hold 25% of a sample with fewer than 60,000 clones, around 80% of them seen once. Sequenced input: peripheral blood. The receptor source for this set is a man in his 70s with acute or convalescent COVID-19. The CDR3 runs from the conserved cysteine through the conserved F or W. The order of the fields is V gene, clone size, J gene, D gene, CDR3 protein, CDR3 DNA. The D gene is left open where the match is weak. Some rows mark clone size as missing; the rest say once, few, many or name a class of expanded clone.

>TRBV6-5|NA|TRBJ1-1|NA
CASSYHLSWGVEAFF
TGTGCCAGCAGTTACCACCTAAGTTGGGGCGTTGAAGCTTTCTTT
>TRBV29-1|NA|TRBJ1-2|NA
CSVISGVSKNYGYTF
TGCAGCGTTATATCAGGGGTTAGTAAAAACTATGGCTACACCTTC
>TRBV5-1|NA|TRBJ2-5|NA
CASSMTGVTGTQYF
TGCGCCAGCAGCATGACAGGCGTTACGGGGACCCAGTACTTC
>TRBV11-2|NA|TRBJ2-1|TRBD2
CASSLAGTSNEQFF
TGTGCCAGCAGCTTAGCTGGGACTAGCAATGAGCAGTTCTTC
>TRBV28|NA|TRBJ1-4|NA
CASSFWDNGERNEKLFF
TGTGCCAGCAGTTTTTGGGACAATGGCGAAAGGAATGAAAAACTGTTTTTT
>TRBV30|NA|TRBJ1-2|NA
CAWSASGISYGYTF
TGTGCCTGGAGCGCCTCCGGGATTAGCTATGGCTACACCTTC
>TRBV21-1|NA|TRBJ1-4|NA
CASSVRQCLNGPGKLFF
TGTGCCAGCAGCGTGAGGCAGTGTCTTAATGGACCGGGGAAACTGTTTTTT
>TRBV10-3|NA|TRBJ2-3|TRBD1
CAISENHRTGGTDTQYF
TGTGCCATCAGTGAGAACCATAGGACAGGGGGCACAGATACGCAGTATTTT
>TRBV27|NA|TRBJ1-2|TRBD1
CASKASSAQGAEGYTF
TGTGCCAGCAAGGCTTCGTCGGCGCAGGGGGCGGAGGGCTACACCTTC
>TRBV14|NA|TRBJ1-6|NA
CASSQEGFSPLHF
TGTGCCAGCAGCCAAGAGGGCTTTTCGCCCCTCCACTTT
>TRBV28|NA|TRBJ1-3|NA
CASSGTQSSGNTIYF
TGTGCCAGCAGCGGGACACAGAGCTCTGGAAACACCATATATTTT
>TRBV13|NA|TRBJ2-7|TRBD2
CASSLGAGGPREQYF
TGTGCCAGCAGCTTAGGGGCGGGAGGGCCCCGTGAGCAGTACTTC
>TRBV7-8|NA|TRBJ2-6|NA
CASSLVGGSGANVLTF
TGTGCCAGCAGCTTAGTGGGGGGCTCTGGGGCCAACGTCCTGACTTTC
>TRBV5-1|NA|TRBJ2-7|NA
CASSPWVKGDEQYF
TGCGCCAGCAGCCCCTGGGTGAAGGGGGACGAGCAGTACTTC
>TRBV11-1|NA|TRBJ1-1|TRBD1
CASSFTQGKGTEAFF
TGTGCCAGCAGCTTCACACAGGGGAAGGGCACTGAAGCTTTCTTT
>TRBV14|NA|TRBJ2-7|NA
CASSQETGSVYEQYF
TGTGCCAGCAGCCAAGAAACCGGGAGTGTCTACGAGCAGTACTTC
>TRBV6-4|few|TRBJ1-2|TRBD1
CASSEGDRGRDGYTF
TGTGCCAGCAGTGAAGGGGACAGGGGTCGTGATGGCTACACCTTC
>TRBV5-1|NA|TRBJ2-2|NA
CASSLIAAITGELFF
TGCGCCAGCAGCTTGATAGCGGCCATTACCGGGGAGCTGTTTTTT
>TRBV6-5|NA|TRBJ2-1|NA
CASDFGGTYNEQFF
TGTGCCAGCGATTTCGGCGGGACCTACAATGAGCAGTTCTTC
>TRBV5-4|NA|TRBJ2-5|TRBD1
CASSFTGEETQYF
TGTGCCAGCAGCTTTACAGGGGAAGAGACCCAGTACTTC
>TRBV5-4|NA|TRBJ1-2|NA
CASSSDSYGYTF
TGTGCCAGCAGCTCAGACAGCTATGGCTACACCTTC
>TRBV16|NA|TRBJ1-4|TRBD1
CASSQSGGEKLFF
TGTGCCAGCAGCCAGTCAGGGGGCGAAAAACTGTTTTTT
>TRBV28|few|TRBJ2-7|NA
CASSPITGEQYF
TGTGCCAGCAGTCCAATAACTGGCGAGCAGTACTTC
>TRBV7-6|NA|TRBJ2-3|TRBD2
CASSLDLAGGYTDTQYF
TGTGCCAGCAGCTTAGATTTGGCGGGAGGATACACCGATACGCAGTATTTT
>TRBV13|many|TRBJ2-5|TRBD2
CASSRTSGHTEGQETQYF
TGTGCCAGCAGCCGGACTAGCGGGCATACAGAGGGCCAAGAGACCCAGTACTTC
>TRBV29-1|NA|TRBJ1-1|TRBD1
CSADRQGIGTEAFF
TGCAGCGCGGATCGACAGGGAATAGGCACTGAAGCTTTCTTT
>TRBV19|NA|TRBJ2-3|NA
CASRASENTDTQYF
TGTGCCAGTAGGGCTAGCGAGAACACAGATACGCAGTATTTT
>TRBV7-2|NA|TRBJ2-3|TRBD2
CASSSGLAGVADTQYF
TGTGCCAGCAGCTCGGGACTAGCGGGAGTGGCAGATACGCAGTATTTT
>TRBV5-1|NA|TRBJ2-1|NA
CASSLGQLSSYNEQFF
TGCGCCAGCAGCTTAGGACAGCTAAGCTCCTACAATGAGCAGTTCTTC
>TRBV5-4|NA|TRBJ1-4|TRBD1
CASSLKGAHEKLFF
TGTGCCAGCAGCCTGAAGGGGGCCCATGAAAAACTGTTTTTT
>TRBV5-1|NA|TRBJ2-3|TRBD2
CASSPRTSGGSDTQYF
TGCGCCAGCAGCCCGAGGACTAGCGGGGGGTCCGATACGCAGTATTTT
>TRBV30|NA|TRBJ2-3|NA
CASSVGAGSGDTQYF
TGTGCCTCATCCGTCGGGGCGGGGTCCGGAGATACGCAGTATTTT
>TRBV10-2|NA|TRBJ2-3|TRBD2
CASRDLAGAHASTDTQYF
TGCGCCAGCAGAGATCTAGCGGGGGCCCACGCGAGCACAGATACGCAGTATTTT
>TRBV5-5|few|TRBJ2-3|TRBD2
CASSLVSGSADTQYF
TGTGCCAGCAGCTTGGTCAGCGGGAGCGCAGATACGCAGTATTTT
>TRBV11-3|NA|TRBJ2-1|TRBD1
CASSPGQASSYNEQFF
TGTGCCAGCAGCCCGGGACAGGCCAGCTCCTACAATGAGCAGTTCTTC
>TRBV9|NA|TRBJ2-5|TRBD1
CASSPRQGFGETQYF
TGTGCCAGCAGCCCGCGACAGGGGTTCGGGGAGACCCAGTACTTC
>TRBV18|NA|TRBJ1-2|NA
CASSGTHDRTYYGYTF
TGTGCCAGCTCCGGAACACACGACAGGACCTACTATGGCTACACCTTC
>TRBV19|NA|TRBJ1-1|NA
CASSIAHSNTEAFF
TGTGCCAGTAGTATAGCGCACTCGAACACTGAAGCTTTCTTT
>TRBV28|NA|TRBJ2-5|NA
CAIGKPAPWARRETQYF
TGTGCCATCGGGAAGCCGGCCCCGTGGGCCCGACGGGAGACCCAGTACTTC
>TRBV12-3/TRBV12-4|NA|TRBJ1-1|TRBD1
CASSSTGVAEAFF
TGTGCCAGCAGTAGTACAGGGGTCGCTGAAGCTTTCTTT
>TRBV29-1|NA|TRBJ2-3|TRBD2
CSVDAGGGLDTQYF
TGCAGCGTTGACGCGGGGGGGGGTTTAGATACGCAGTATTTT
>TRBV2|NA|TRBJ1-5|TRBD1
CASSEAGQGDQPQHF
TGTGCCAGCAGTGAAGCAGGACAGGGAGATCAGCCCCAGCATTTT
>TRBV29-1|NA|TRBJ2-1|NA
CSFGDSNEQFF
TGCAGCTTCGGAGATAGCAATGAGCAGTTCTTC
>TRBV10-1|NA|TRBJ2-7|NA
CASSERKGGEQYF
TGCGCCAGCAGTGAAAGGAAGGGGGGGGAGCAGTACTTC
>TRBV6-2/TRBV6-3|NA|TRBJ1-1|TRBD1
CASSRGTVEAFF
TGTGCCAGCAGTAGGGGGACAGTTGAAGCTTTCTTT
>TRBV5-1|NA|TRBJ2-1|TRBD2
CASSYRLAGVGYNEQFF
TGCGCCAGCAGCTATAGACTAGCGGGAGTCGGCTACAATGAGCAGTTCTTC
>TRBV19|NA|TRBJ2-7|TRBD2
CASSIRGGAYEQYF
TGTGCCAGTAGTATTCGCGGGGGGGCCTACGAGCAGTACTTC
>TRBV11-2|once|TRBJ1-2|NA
CASSLARRGRGGYTF
TGTGCCAGCAGCTTAGCCCGGCGGGGGCGAGGTGGCTACACCTTC
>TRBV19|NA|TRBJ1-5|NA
CASSISNNQPQHF
TGTGCCAGTAGTATATCCAACAATCAGCCCCAGCATTTT
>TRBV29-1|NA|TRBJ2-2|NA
CSVDSRETGELFF
TGCAGCGTTGATTCACGGGAAACCGGGGAGCTGTTTTTT
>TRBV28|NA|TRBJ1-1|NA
CASSLSGGFAENTEAFF
TGTGCCAGCAGTTTATCTGGGGGCTTCGCCGAGAACACTGAAGCTTTCTTT
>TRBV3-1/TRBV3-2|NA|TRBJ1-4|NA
CASSRTGTMANEKLFF
TGTGCCAGCAGCCGAACCGGGACAATGGCTAATGAAAAACTGTTTTTT
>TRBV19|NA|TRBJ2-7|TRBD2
CASMSSGSNREQYF
TGTGCCAGTATGTCTAGCGGGAGTAATCGCGAGCAGTACTTC